The rows below give T cell receptor beta chains drawn from one sample of a study of blood T cell repertoires in COVID-19. The method was immunoSEQ multiplex PCR; TCRdb's version includes in-frame clones alone and lacks a portion of them. The sample includes roughly 50,000 clones, approximately 80% seen only once; the top ten take 5% to 6.5%. The sequenced sample was peripheral blood. These receptors all stem from a woman aged 60-75 years with acute or convalescent COVID-19. Each CDR3 is given with its conserved first and last residue. D genes are given only for firm matches. Rows give clone size only sometimes, using once, few, many, or a class for an expanded clone.

j_call | d_call | clone_size | v_call | cdr3_nt | cdr3_aa
TRBJ2-5 | NA | NA | TRBV5-8 | TGTGCCAGCAGCGCGGGACTCCAAGAGACCCAGTACTTC | CASSAGLQETQYF
TRBJ1-5 | TRBD1 | NA | TRBV5-8 | TGTGCCAGCAGCTTGTTTGGGACAGGGGAAAGCAATCAGCCCCAGCATTTT | CASSLFGTGESNQPQHF
TRBJ2-1 | TRBD2 | few | TRBV6-4 | TGTGCCAGCAGTGACTCTAGCGGGGGGGCCAATGAGCAGTTCTTC | CASSDSSGGANEQFF
TRBJ2-3 | TRBD1 | NA | TRBV29-1 | TGCAGCGCGGACAGGGAAACAGATACGCAGTATTTT | CSADRETDTQYF
TRBJ1-6 | NA | NA | TRBV3-1/TRBV3-2 | TGTGCCAGCAGCCGGAACAGGGCCTATTCACCCCTCCACTTT | CASSRNRAYSPLHF
TRBJ2-5 | NA | NA | TRBV3-1/TRBV3-2 | TGTGCCAGCGGGGAGGCCCAGTACTTC | CASGEAQYF
TRBJ2-2 | TRBD2 | NA | TRBV5-4 | TGTGCCAGCAGCGCGAGACTAGCTACCGGGGAGCTGTTTTTT | CASSARLATGELFF
TRBJ2-5 | TRBD1 | NA | TRBV5-1 | TGCGCCAGCAGCTTGAAAAGACAGGGGGATAGGGAGACCCAGTACTTC | CASSLKRQGDRETQYF
TRBJ2-7 | NA | NA | TRBV29-1 | TGCAGCGTTGTGGAGGGGCTTAGATACGAGCAGTACTTC | CSVVEGLRYEQYF
TRBJ1-1 | NA | NA | TRBV12-3/TRBV12-4 | TGTGCCAGCAGCGAGCCGGGGAGGACTGAAGCTTTCTTT | CASSEPGRTEAFF
TRBJ2-7 | NA | NA | TRBV28 | TGTGCCAGCAGTTTCGGCGCGCAGGAAGGTTACGAGCAGTACTTC | CASSFGAQEGYEQYF
TRBJ1-5 | NA | NA | TRBV28 | TGTGCCAGCAGCCTCGCGGGGGGGGCGTACGAACAGCCCCAGCATTTT | CASSLAGGAYEQPQHF
TRBJ1-3 | NA | once | TRBV7-2 | TGTGCCAGCAGCTTACCTCCTGGAAACACCATATATTTT | CASSLPPGNTIYF
TRBJ1-2 | NA | NA | TRBV10-2 | TGCGCCAGCAGTGAGCCGAGGGAGGCGGGGGGCGTCTATGGCTACACCTTC | CASSEPREAGGVYGYTF
TRBJ1-4 | TRBD1 | NA | TRBV27 | TGTGCCAGCAGTCCTCAGGGGGCGACTAATGAAAAACTGTTTTTT | CASSPQGATNEKLFF
TRBJ1-2 | NA | NA | TRBV19 | TGTGCCAGTAGTATGGGGCACGGGACACCTTATGGCTACACCTTC | CASSMGHGTPYGYTF
TRBJ1-1 | NA | NA | TRBV12-3/TRBV12-4 | TGTGCCAGCAGTTTACAGGGCCGCACTGAAGCTTTCTTT | CASSLQGRTEAFF
TRBJ2-1 | TRBD2 | NA | TRBV24-1 | TGTGCCACCAGTGTTTTAGGGACTAGCCAGTTCTTC | CATSVLGTSQFF
TRBJ2-7 | NA | NA | TRBV29-1 | TGCAGCGTTGACAGGCCTTTCTACGAGCAGTACTTC | CSVDRPFYEQYF
TRBJ2-7 | TRBD1 | NA | TRBV19 | TGTGCCAGTAGCGGGGACAGGGCTTACGAGCAGTACTTC | CASSGDRAYEQYF
TRBJ2-1 | NA | NA | TRBV2 | TGTGCCAGCAGTGAAGAGCGGCCCTCCTACAATGAGCAGTTCTTC | CASSEERPSYNEQFF
TRBJ2-6 | NA | NA | TRBV6-5 | TGTGCCATCATGCCCCAACTCTCTGGGGCCAACGTCCTGACTTTC | CAIMPQLSGANVLTF
TRBJ1-2 | NA | NA | TRBV29-1 | TGCAGCGTTTTAGGAGGGAATGGCTACACCTTC | CSVLGGNGYTF
TRBJ1-2 | NA | few | TRBV7-3 | TGTGCCAGCAGCTTAACCCCCCCGCGGGGGGCCCGGATGTCGGATGGCTACACCTTC | CASSLTPPRGARMSDGYTF
TRBJ1-1 | NA | NA | TRBV7-2 | TGTGCCAGCAGCTTAGGAAGGACTTACACTGAAGCTTTCTTT | CASSLGRTYTEAFF
TRBJ1-1 | NA | NA | TRBV7-8 | TGTGCCAGCAGCTTAGACACAGGATTGAAGACCACTGAAGCTTTCTTT | CASSLDTGLKTTEAFF
TRBJ1-2 | TRBD1 | NA | TRBV5-1 | TGCGCCAGCGGGACGGACAGGGGCTATGGCTACACCTTC | CASGTDRGYGYTF
TRBJ2-7 | NA | once | TRBV5-1 | TGCGCCAGCAGCATGACAGCCTACGAGCAGTACTTC | CASSMTAYEQYF
TRBJ1-1 | NA | NA | TRBV21-1 | TGTGCCAGCAGCCCATGGACAGGGGGCGCCCCGATGAACACTGAAGCTTTCTTT | CASSPWTGGAPMNTEAFF
TRBJ2-1 | TRBD2 | once | TRBV3-1/TRBV3-2 | TGTGCCAGCAGCCAAGGTGTAGCGGGTTACAATGAGCAGTTCTTC | CASSQGVAGYNEQFF
TRBJ2-5 | TRBD2 | NA | TRBV10-2 | TGCGCCAGCATGCTAGCGGGAGCAGAGACCCAGTACTTC | CASMLAGAETQYF
TRBJ1-2 | TRBD1 | NA | TRBV6-5 | TGTGCCAGCAGTTCCCCGGACAGGCCCAGCTATGGCTACACCTTC | CASSSPDRPSYGYTF
TRBJ2-1 | NA | NA | TRBV5-5 | TGTGCCAGCAGCTTGGGGGGCCAGGTCTCCTACAATGAGCAGTTCTTC | CASSLGGQVSYNEQFF
TRBJ2-3 | NA | NA | TRBV5-5 | TGTGCCAGCCGCCCCCAAGCGGTCACTCTCACAGATACGCAGTATTTT | CASRPQAVTLTDTQYF
TRBJ1-2 | TRBD1 | NA | TRBV7-2 | TGTGCCAGCAGCTCGCGGACAGGGGATAATAACTATGGCTACACCTTC | CASSSRTGDNNYGYTF
TRBJ2-5 | NA | NA | TRBV30 | TGTGCCTGGAATAGCGCGGAGACCCAGTACTTC | CAWNSAETQYF
TRBJ1-5 | NA | once | TRBV18 | TGTGCCAGCTCACCGCGAGGCTCGGGGGGGTCGAGCAATCAGCCCCAGCATTTT | CASSPRGSGGSSNQPQHF
TRBJ2-3 | NA | NA | TRBV7-2 | TGTGCCAGCAGCTTAGTTGGACTAACAGATACGCAGTATTTT | CASSLVGLTDTQYF
TRBJ1-1 | TRBD1 | NA | TRBV3-1/TRBV3-2 | TGTGCCAGCAGCCAAGGAGGGGGCACTGAAGCCTTCTTT | CASSQGGGTEAFF
TRBJ2-3 | TRBD2 | once | TRBV5-1 | TGCGCCAGCAGCCCCGGGACTAGTTCGTGGGATACGCAGTATTTT | CASSPGTSSWDTQYF
TRBJ2-3 | NA | NA | TRBV19 | TGTGCCAGTAGTGCAGGTGCAAGGGGGAGAGATACGCAGTATTTT | CASSAGARGRDTQYF
TRBJ1-1 | NA | NA | TRBV11-3 | TGTGCCAGCAGCTCAGGGTACGACACTGAAGCTTTCTTT | CASSSGYDTEAFF
TRBJ1-1 | NA | NA | TRBV19 | TGTGCCAGTAACCCCGGGAGGGTGGGAACTGAAGCTTTCTTT | CASNPGRVGTEAFF
TRBJ2-1 | TRBD1 | NA | TRBV2 | TGTGCCAGCAGTGAAACTAGGACAGGGTGGAATGAGCAGTTCTTC | CASSETRTGWNEQFF
TRBJ2-2 | NA | NA | TRBV29-1 | TGCAGCGTTGCCGGGGAAAACTCCGGGGAGCTGTTTTTT | CSVAGENSGELFF
TRBJ2-1 | TRBD2 | NA | TRBV7-9 | TGTGCCAGCAGCGGAACCGGGACTAGCGCCTCCTACAATGAGCAGTTCTTC | CASSGTGTSASYNEQFF
TRBJ1-4 | TRBD1 | NA | TRBV5-5 | TGTGCCAGCAGCCCGGGGACAGGCTTCGGGAATGAAAAACTGTTTTTT | CASSPGTGFGNEKLFF
TRBJ2-1 | NA | NA | TRBV9 | TGTGCCAGCAGCGTAGGAAGACAGAACCACAATGAGCAGTTCTTC | CASSVGRQNHNEQFF
TRBJ1-2 | NA | NA | TRBV7-8 | TGTGCCAGCAGCTCTAAAATGGACACACTCTATGGCTACACCTTC | CASSSKMDTLYGYTF
TRBJ1-3 | TRBD1 | NA | TRBV7-9 | TGTGCCAGCAGCAGGGGACAGGGGGCTCTAGGAAACACCATATATTTT | CASSRGQGALGNTIYF
TRBJ1-2 | NA | once | TRBV28 | TGTGCCAGCAGAGAGTCGACAGCCTATGGCTACACCTTC | CASRESTAYGYTF
TRBJ1-2 | NA | NA | TRBV6-5 | TGTGCCAGCACCTCCGGGAGCTCCAATGGCTACACCTTC | CASTSGSSNGYTF
TRBJ2-7 | TRBD1 | NA | TRBV6-1 | TGTGCCAGCAGCCGGACAGGTCTAGAGTACGAGCAGTACTTC | CASSRTGLEYEQYF
TRBJ2-1 | NA | NA | TRBV3-1/TRBV3-2 | TGTGCCAGCAGCCGTGACTCTTACAATGAGCAGTTCTTC | CASSRDSYNEQFF
TRBJ1-6 | NA | NA | TRBV18 | TGTGCCAGCTCACCAGCAGGAAGGGGAAATAATTCACCCCTCCACTTT | CASSPAGRGNNSPLHF
TRBJ2-7 | TRBD2 | once | TRBV5-6 | TGTGCCAGCAGCCAGGGGACTAGCGGGACCTACGAGCAGTACTTC | CASSQGTSGTYEQYF
TRBJ1-6 | TRBD1 | NA | TRBV19 | TGTGCCAGTAGTATAGAGCGGGCGGACAGGGGCTGGAATTCACCCCTCCACTTT | CASSIERADRGWNSPLHF